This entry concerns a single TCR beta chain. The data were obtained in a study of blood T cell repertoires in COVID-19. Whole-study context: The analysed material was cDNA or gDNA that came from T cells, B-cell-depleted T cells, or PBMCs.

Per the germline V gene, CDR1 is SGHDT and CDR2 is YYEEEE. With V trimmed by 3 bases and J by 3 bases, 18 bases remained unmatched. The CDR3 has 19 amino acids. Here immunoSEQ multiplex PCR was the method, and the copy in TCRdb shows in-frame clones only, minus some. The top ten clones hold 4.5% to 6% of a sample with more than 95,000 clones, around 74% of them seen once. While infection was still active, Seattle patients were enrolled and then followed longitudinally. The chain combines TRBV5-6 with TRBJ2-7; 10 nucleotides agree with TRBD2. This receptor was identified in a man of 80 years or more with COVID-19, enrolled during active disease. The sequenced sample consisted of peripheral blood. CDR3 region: CASSSKGSGRMGFIYEQYF. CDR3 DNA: TGTGCCAGCAGCTCGAAGGGTAGCGGGAGGATGGGTTTTATCTACGAGCAGTACTTC. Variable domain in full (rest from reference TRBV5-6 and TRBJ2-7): DAGVTQSPTHLIKTRGQQVTLRCSPKSGHDTVSWYQQALGQGPQFIFQYYEEEERQRGNFPDRFSGHQFPNYSSELNVNALLLGDSALYLCASSSKGSGRMGFIYEQYFGPGTRLTVT.